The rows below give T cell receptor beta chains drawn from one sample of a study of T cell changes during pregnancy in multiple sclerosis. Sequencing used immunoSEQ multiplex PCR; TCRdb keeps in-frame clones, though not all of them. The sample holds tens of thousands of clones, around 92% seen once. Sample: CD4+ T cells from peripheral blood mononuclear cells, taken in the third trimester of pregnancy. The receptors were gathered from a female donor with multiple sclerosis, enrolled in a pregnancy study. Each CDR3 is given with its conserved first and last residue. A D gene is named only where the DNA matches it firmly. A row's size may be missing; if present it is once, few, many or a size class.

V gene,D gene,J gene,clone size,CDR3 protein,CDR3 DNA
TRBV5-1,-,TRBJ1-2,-,CASRNTGGDRYGYTF,TGCGCCAGTAGGAATACCGGAGGGGATAGGTATGGCTACACCTTC
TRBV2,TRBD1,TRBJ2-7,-,CASRRTGTILAYEQYF,TGTGCCAGCAGGAGGACAGGAACCATATTAGCCTACGAGCAGTACTTC
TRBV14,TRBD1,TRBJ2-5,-,CASSQVGQVQETQYF,TGTGCCAGCAGCCAAGTGGGACAGGTCCAAGAGACCCAGTACTTC
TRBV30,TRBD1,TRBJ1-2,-,CAWSKGAAGYTF,TGTGCCTGGAGTAAGGGGGCGGCTGGCTACACCTTC
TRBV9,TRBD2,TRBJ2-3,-,CASGRAVADTQYF,TGTGCCAGCGGGAGGGCCGTGGCAGATACGCAGTATTTT
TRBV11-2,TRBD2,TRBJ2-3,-,CASSFLAGDTQYF,TGTGCCAGCAGCTTCCTAGCGGGAGATACGCAGTATTTT
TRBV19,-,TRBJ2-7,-,CASKSTPTQSFDEQYF,TGTGCCAGTAAATCGACTCCCACCCAATCCTTCGACGAGCAGTACTTC
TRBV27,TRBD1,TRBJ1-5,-,CASKRDREGNQPQHF,TGTGCCAGCAAAAGGGACAGGGAAGGCAATCAGCCCCAGCATTTT
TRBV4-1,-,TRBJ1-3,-,CASSQVGRGVGNTIYF,TGCGCCAGCAGCCAAGTGGGAAGGGGTGTCGGAAACACCATATATTTT
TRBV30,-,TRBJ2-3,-,CAWSAMDSYTDTQYF,TGTGCCTGGAGTGCGATGGACTCCTACACAGATACGCAGTATTTT
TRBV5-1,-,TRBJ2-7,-,CASSLRQGYEQYF,TGCGCCAGCAGCCTGAGGCAGGGCTACGAGCAGTACTTC
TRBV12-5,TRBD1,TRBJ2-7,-,CASGFDRGYEQYF,TGTGCTAGTGGTTTCGACAGGGGCTACGAGCAGTACTTC
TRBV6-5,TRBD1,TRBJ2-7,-,CASSPGQGEGQYF,TGTGCCAGCAGCCCGGGACAGGGTGAGGGGCAGTACTTC
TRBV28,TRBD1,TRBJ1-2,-,CASSFGTGGDYGYTF,TGTGCCAGCAGTTTCGGGACAGGGGGCGACTATGGCTACACCTTC
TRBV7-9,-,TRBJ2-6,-,CASSFTFQGSGANVLTF,TGTGCCAGCAGCTTTACGTTCCAGGGGTCTGGGGCCAACGTCCTGACTTTC
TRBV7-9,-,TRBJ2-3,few,CASSSRGPDTQYF,TGTGCCAGCAGCTCCAGGGGACCAGATACGCAGTATTTT
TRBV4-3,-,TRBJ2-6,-,CASSPDLSGANVLTF,TGCGCCAGCAGCCCAGACTTGTCTGGGGCCAACGTCCTGACTTTC
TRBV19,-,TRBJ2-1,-,CASSIVGVDEQFF,TGTGCCAGTAGTATAGTTGGAGTTGATGAGCAGTTCTTC
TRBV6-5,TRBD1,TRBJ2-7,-,CASSFSDRGRVEQYF,TGTGCCAGCAGTTTCTCTGACAGGGGGCGAGTTGAGCAGTACTTC
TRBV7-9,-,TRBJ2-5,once,CASSTGATLQETQYF,TGTGCCAGCAGCACTGGGGCTACCCTTCAAGAGACCCAGTACTTC
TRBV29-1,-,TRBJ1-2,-,CSVLTGENYGYTF,TGCAGCGTTCTGACAGGAGAAAACTATGGCTACACCTTC
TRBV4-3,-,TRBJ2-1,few,CASSRTNEQFF,TGCGCCAGCTCGCGAACCAATGAGCAGTTCTTC
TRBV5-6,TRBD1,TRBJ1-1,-,CASSWDRGRDTEAFF,TGTGCCAGCAGCTGGGACAGGGGGCGAGACACTGAAGCTTTCTTT
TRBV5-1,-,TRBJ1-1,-,CASSLGQAEAFF,TGCGCCAGCAGCTTGGGACAGGCCGAAGCTTTCTTT
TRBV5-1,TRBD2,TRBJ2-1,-,CASSPLAGGGEQFF,TGCGCCAGCAGCCCACTAGCGGGAGGAGGTGAGCAGTTCTTC
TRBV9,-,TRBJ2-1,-,CASSPRLVSGNEQFF,TGTGCCAGCAGCCCGCGACTAGTTTCAGGGAATGAGCAGTTCTTC
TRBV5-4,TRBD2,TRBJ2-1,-,CASSLEVAGYNEQFF,TGTGCCAGCAGCTTGGAGGTAGCGGGATACAATGAGCAGTTCTTC
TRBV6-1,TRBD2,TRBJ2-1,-,CASSTILAETNEQFF,TGTGCCAGCAGCACAATCCTAGCGGAAACTAATGAGCAGTTCTTC
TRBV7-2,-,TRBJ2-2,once,CASSSDGREARELFF,TGTGCCAGCAGCTCAGACGGCAGGGAAGCGCGGGAGCTGTTTTTT
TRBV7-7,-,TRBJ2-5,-,CASSSGASVETQYF,TGTGCCAGCAGTTCTGGGGCTAGCGTAGAGACCCAGTACTTC
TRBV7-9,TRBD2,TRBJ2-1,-,CASRDREGSYNEQFF,TGTGCCAGCAGGGACCGGGAGGGCTCCTACAATGAGCAGTTCTTC
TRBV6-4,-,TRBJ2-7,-,CASRATGKTYEQYF,TGTGCCAGCAGGGCGACAGGTAAAACCTACGAGCAGTACTTC
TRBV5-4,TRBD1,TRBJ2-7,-,CASSLNRGSYEQYF,TGTGCCAGCAGCCTGAACAGGGGATCCTACGAGCAGTACTTC
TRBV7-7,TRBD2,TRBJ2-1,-,CASSPGLAGAGEQFF,TGTGCCAGCAGCCCGGGACTAGCGGGAGCCGGTGAGCAGTTCTTC
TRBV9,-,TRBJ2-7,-,CASSVELASYEQYF,TGTGCCAGCAGCGTAGAACTAGCCTCCTACGAGCAGTACTTC
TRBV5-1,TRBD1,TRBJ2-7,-,CASSANTGTGQEQYF,TGCGCCAGCAGCGCAAATACCGGGACAGGGCAAGAGCAGTACTTC
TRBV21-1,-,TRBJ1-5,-,CASSKVRGASNQPQHF,TGTGCCAGCAGCAAAGTAAGAGGCGCTAGCAATCAGCCCCAGCATTTT
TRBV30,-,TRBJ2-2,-,CAWTPYTGELFF,TGTGCCTGGACCCCCTACACCGGGGAGCTGTTTTTT
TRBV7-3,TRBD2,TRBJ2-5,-,CASSLGLGPGLAGAETQYF,TGTGCCAGCAGCCTAGGGCTAGGGCCGGGACTAGCGGGTGCAGAGACCCAGTACTTC
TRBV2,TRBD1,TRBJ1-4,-,CASSLTGFNEKLFF,TGTGCCAGCAGTTTGACAGGGTTTAATGAAAAACTGTTTTTT
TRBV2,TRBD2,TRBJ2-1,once,CASSETSGRANEQFF,TGTGCCAGCAGTGAGACTAGCGGGAGGGCCAATGAGCAGTTCTTC
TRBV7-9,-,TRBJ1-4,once,CASSPLEKLFF,TGTGCCAGCAGCCCCCTGGAAAAACTGTTTTTT
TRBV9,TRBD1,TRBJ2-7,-,CASSGQGQYYEQYF,TGTGCCAGCAGCGGGCAGGGACAGTACTACGAGCAGTACTTC
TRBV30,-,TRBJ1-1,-,CAWERGSRTEAFF,TGTGCCTGGGAAAGGGGGTCGAGGACTGAAGCTTTCTTT
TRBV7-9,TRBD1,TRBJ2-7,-,CASSLVQGAREQYF,TGTGCCAGCAGCTTGGTGCAGGGGGCGCGGGAGCAGTACTTC
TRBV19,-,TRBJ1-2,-,CASSIEVDFYGYTF,TGTGCCAGTAGTATTGAGGTCGACTTCTATGGCTACACCTTC